This TCR beta chain is drawn from a study of blood T cell repertoires in COVID-19. Across the study: In each case, the material was cDNA or gDNA derived from T cells, B-cell-depleted T cells, or PBMCs.

Original handling: Scientists estimated how many nucleated cells there were by amplifying reference gene primers. Assay: immunoSEQ multiplex PCR; the TCRdb copy retains only in-frame clones and omits some. V, J and clone size are taken as reported in that table, and D and trimming were inferred from the DNA itself. The sample lists about 170,000 clones; around 85% were seen once. This clone was counted once. This CDR3 spans 14 amino acids. V was shortened by 1 base and J by 1 base, with 5 bases between the two germline ends. The germline CDR1 and CDR2 sequences are SEHNR and FQNEAQ (reference sequence).

Source material: peripheral blood. This sequence originates from a woman at least 80 years old with COVID-19, enrolled during active disease. The chain carries TRBV7-9 and TRBJ1-3; D gene ambiguous. CDR3 region: CASSLGASGNTIYF. Here the CDR3 DNA reads TGTGCCAGCAGCTTAGGAGCATCTGGAAACACCATATATTTT.